This T cell receptor (beta chain) was identified in a study of CD4 T cells in relation to SARS-CoV-2 and coronaviruses. About the study: PBMCs were cultured with antigen for roughly 11 days before TCR beta sequencing.

Before the COVID-19 pandemic, during about 2010-2018, CD4+ T cells were taken from unexposed donors. Isolation of CD4+ T cells took place after 10 days in culture. Cells permitting, SARS-CoV-2 S/N and four cold-coronavirus spikes were tested on unexposed-donor CD4+ T cells. Cultures held under 2.5 million PBMCs per well with around 9.4 IU/ml IL-2. On days 3 and 7, cultures got half fresh IL-2 medium. In regard to this clone: Antigen: not known.

Some clones are missing from TCRdb's copy, which holds only in-frame ones; the method was immunoSEQ multiplex PCR. This table has 15,000 to 20,000 clones, approximately 78% appearing once. The CDR3 loop spans 21 amino acids. Germline V gene sequence: CDR1 SGHVS, CDR2 FNYEAQ. With V trimmed by 0 bases and J by 6 bases, 21 bases remained unmatched. The chain is built from TRBV7-6 and TRBJ2-2, with 8 nucleotides matching TRBD1. The sequence derives from a human donor in good health. The sequenced sample was CD4+ T cells from PBMCs, cultured in vitro. The CDR3 DNA reads TGTGCCAGCAGCTTAGCCCGGGACAGGTCGATCATCGCGGGTATTGCCGGGGAGCTGTTTTTT. Its translation: CASSLARDRSIIAGIAGELFF.